Listed here are 26 T cell receptor beta chains from one sample, sequenced in a study of T cells in Graves' hyperthyroidism and ophthalmopathy. Regions amplified from RNA transcripts were the TCR beta CDR3 regions. A first-round RT-PCR of the TCR CDR3 used the HTBI primer set. TCRdb analysed the multiplex PCR reads with MiXCR anew, one entry per CDR3 protein. The sample shows 550,000 to 600,000 distinct CDR3 sequences, 16% of them seen only once. The sequenced material came from blood. The receptors were gathered from a woman aged 18-35 years with Graves' hyperthyroidism.

This clonotype was detected only a few times. The rearrangement joins TRBV13 to TRBJ1-5; D possibly corresponds to TRBD1 (6 bases). The V and J ends lost 6 bases and 3 bases respectively, with 12 bases between them. The CDR3 extends over 14 amino acids. Germline V lookup: CDR1 PRHDT, CDR2 FYEKMQ (reference sequence). This CDR3 reads CASSADRYNQPQHF. As DNA, the CDR3 is TGTGCCAGCAGTGCAGACAGGTACAATCAGCCCCAGCATTTT.

The chain links TRBV6-5 to TRBJ1-3, with D unresolved. V lost 0 bases and J 6 bases, leaving 15 bases between the germline ends. The CDR3 contains 16 residues. Looked up from germline, CDR1 is MNHEY and CDR2 is SVGAGI. CDR3 nucleotide sequence: TGTGCCAGCAGTTACTCGAAGGGCATGCTGCTAAACACCATATATTTT. Amino acids: CASSYSKGMLLNTIYF.

On this clonotype: This sequence may be a read error, since a much larger clone differs from it by one base. The V gene is TRBV20-1, the J gene TRBJ2-5; 13 positions agree with TRBD2. This CDR3 spans 16 amino acids. V lost 0 bases and J lost 3; bases outside the gene matches: 4. CDR1 is DFQATT and CDR2 is SNEGSKA in the germline V gene (reference sequence). CDR3 amino acids: CSARDPLAGGKETQYF. The CDR3 region has the DNA TGCAGTGCTAGAGATCCACTAGCGGGGGGGAAAGAGACCCAGTACTTC.

The chain has TRBV20-1 and TRBJ1-6; 7 bases map to TRBD1. V gave up 1 base and J gave up 7 bases; unmatched junction bases: 4. The CDR3 length is 14 residues. Germline V gene data show CDR1 as DFQATT and CDR2 as SNEGSKA (reference sequence). The CDR3 DNA reads as TGCAGTGCTAGAGGGGACAGTCGGAATTCACCCCTCCACTTT. Protein sequence: CSARGDSRNSPLHF.

With regard to this clonotype: A read error may account for a junction end that differs from germline. The J gene is TRBJ2-3, the V gene TRBV12-3 or TRBV12-4, with 10 bases aligning to TRBD2. The CDR3 has 15 amino acids. CDR3 amino acids: CAGSGGLAVGDTQYF. CDR3 coding DNA: TGTGCCGGCAGTGGAGGACTAGCGGTAGGCGATACGCAGTATTTT.

This clonotype has a handful of counts. The V gene is TRBV4-1, the J gene TRBJ2-3; no clear D. Germline assignment: CDR1 MGHRA and CDR2 YSYEKL. This CDR3 region has 17 residues. V dropped 1 base and J dropped 5 bases, with 19 bases sitting between them. In DNA form, the CDR3 reads TGCGCCAGCAGCCAAGTAATGTCGGTGGGCGGTCAAGATACGCAGTATTTT. It yields the protein CASSQVMSVGGQDTQYF.

V and J are TRBV5-1 and TRBJ2-7; D possibly corresponds to TRBD2 (6 bases). CDR3 length: 13 amino acids. V dropped 5 bases and J dropped 5 bases, with 14 bases sitting between them. The germline V gene has CDR1 SGHRS and CDR2 YFSETQ. The CDR3 nucleotides read TGCGCCAGCAGGGCGCGATCGGGGGACGAGCAGTACTTC. Translated, it gives CASRARSGDEQYF. The full variable domain, in which reference TRBV5-1 and TRBJ2-7 provide the parts outside the CDR3, is KAGVTQTPRYLIKTRGQQVTLSCSPISGHRSVSWYQQTPGQGLQFLFEYFSETQRNKGNFPGRFSGRQFSNSRSEMNVSTLELGDSALYLCASRARSGDEQYFGPGTRLTVT.

This clonotype was counted ten times or more. The chain is built from TRBV11-2 and TRBJ2-7, with D tentatively TRBD2 (5 bases). The germline gives CDR1 SGHAT, CDR2 FQNNGV. CDR3 length: 16 residues. The germline V and J ends were trimmed by 1 base and 0 bases, with 13 bases remaining between them. CDR3 sequence reads: CASSLVNSASSYEQYF. The CDR3 DNA reads TGTGCCAGCAGCTTAGTTAATAGCGCAAGCTCCTACGAGCAGTACTTC.

This clonotype was recorded many times. J is TRBJ2-5 and V is TRBV5-5; TRBD1 matches 8 bases. The CDR3 extends over 14 amino acids. CDR1 is SGHKS, CDR2 YYEKEE, per germline (reference sequence). V shed 0 bases, J shed 5 bases, and the junction held 3 bases outside the gene matches. This CDR3 is CASSLGQGSETQYF. The CDR3 nucleotides read TGTGCCAGCAGCTTGGGACAGGGGAGTGAGACCCAGTACTTC.

This clonotype has at least ten counts. The J gene is TRBJ2-7, the V gene TRBV20-1; weak D call: TRBD2 (5 bases). Deletions cut 3 bases from V and 2 bases from J, with 5 bases between. The CDR3 covers 11 residues. Germline-derived CDR1 and CDR2 are DFQATT and SNEGSKA (reference sequence). The CDR3 loop is CSASGAYEQYF. The CDR3, as DNA: TGCAGTGCTAGCGGGGCCTACGAGCAGTACTTC.

The chain couples TRBV6-1 to TRBJ1-6; D not resolved. V was pared by 1 base and J by 6 bases, with 13 bases between. The germline V gene encodes CDR1 MNHNS and CDR2 SASEGT. CDR3 length: 16 residues. CDR3 region: CASSEDEGRANSPLHF. For the CDR3, the DNA is TGTGCCAGCAGTGAAGACGAAGGGCGGGCTAATTCACCCCTCCACTTT.

This clonotype was observed a handful of times. The J gene is TRBJ1-1, the V gene TRBV29-1; D is possibly TRBD1 (6 bases). CDR3 length: 13 amino acids. The V end lost 6 bases, the J end lost 5 bases, and 16 bases lay between the germline ends. Germline lookup yields CDR1 SQVTM and CDR2 ANQGSEA. CDR3 coding DNA: TGCAGCGTCGGGAGAGGGGGAGAGACTGAAGCTTTCTTT. Its protein is CSVGRGGETEAFF.

This clonotype was counted ten times or more. The rearrangement uses TRBV28 and TRBJ2-1; 9 bases are shared with TRBD1. The CDR3 loop spans 15 amino acids. CDR1 and CDR2 from the germline V gene are MDHEN and SYDVKM. The V gene end was trimmed by 6 bases and the J gene end by 5 bases; junction bases not matched to a gene: 8. The CDR3 nucleotides read TGTGCCAGCAGCCGTCCGGGACAGGGCCACAATGAGCAGTTCTTC. This codes for CASSRPGQGHNEQFF.

This rearrangement joins TRBV5-4 to TRBJ1-1; no definite D call. CDR3 length equals 15 residues. V was cut by 3 bases and J by 0 bases, with 12 bases left in between. Germline V gene sequence: CDR1 SGHNT, CDR2 YYREEE (reference sequence). CDR3 amino acids: CASSCDPVMNTEAFF. The CDR3 DNA is TGTGCCAGCAGCTGTGACCCAGTCATGAACACTGAAGCTTTCTTT.

This clonotype came up a few times. The J gene is TRBJ2-3, the V gene TRBV4-3, with D possibly matching TRBD2 (6 bases). Germline-derived CDR1 and CDR2 are LGHNA and YSLEER. This CDR3 comprises 17 residues. The germline V and J ends were trimmed by 0 bases and 0 bases, with 13 bases remaining between them. This chain's CDR3 is CASSQDRTGTSTDTQYF. CDR3 sequence (DNA): TGCGCCAGCAGCCAAGATCGCACCGGGACTAGCACAGATACGCAGTATTTT.

This clonotype has a count of ten or more. The genes are TRBV20-1 and TRBJ1-5; D possibly corresponds to TRBD1 (5 bases). CDR1 and CDR2 (germline): DFQATT, SNEGSKA (reference sequence). This CDR3 spans 14 amino acids. The CDR3 sequence is CSLRLPTEGSPQHF. CDR3 DNA sequence: TGCAGCCTCAGGCTGCCGACTGAGGGGAGTCCCCAGCATTTT.

This clonotype was picked up a small number of times. The genes are TRBV20-1 and TRBJ2-5, with D tentatively TRBD2 (6 bases). The CDR3 totals 14 residues. Trimming pared 6 bases from V and 5 bases from J, leaving 19 bases between. Germline CDR1 DFQATT, CDR2 SNEGSKA (reference sequence). The CDR3 DNA reads as TGCAGTGCAGCATCCGGGACTCCGGGGGAGACCCAGTACTTC. It yields the protein CSAASGTPGETQYF.

This clonotype showed up just a few times. V gene TRBV12-5 combines with J gene TRBJ1-1; D gene uncertain. Germline CDR1 and CDR2: LGHNT and FRNRAP. The CDR3 spans 14 residues. With 5 bases removed from V and 1 base from J, the gap between germline ends came to 11 bases. This chain's CDR3 is CASGPTPPNTEAFF. In DNA, the CDR3 is TGTGCTAGTGGTCCGACGCCGCCGAACACTGAAGCTTTCTTT.

Notes on this clonotype: A much larger clonotype is one base distant, so this may be a read error. The rearrangement joins TRBV2 to TRBJ2-1; a weak D match, TRBD2 (6 bases). The assigned J gene may be wrong: the sequence end matches TRBJ2-7 better. CDR1 and CDR2 (germline): SNHLY, FYNNEI. This CDR3 is built from 15 residues. CDR3 nucleotides: TGTGCCAGCAGTGAACGGGGGTTCTCCTACAATGAGCAGTACTTC. Translating gives CASSERGFSYNEQYF.

This clonotype was observed many times. The rearrangement uses TRBV7-9 and TRBJ2-1, with D maybe TRBD1 (5 bases). CDR1 is SEHNR, CDR2 FQNEAQ, per germline (reference sequence). Trimming took 5 bases from V and 7 from J, leaving 15 bases between them. The length of the CDR3 is 14 residues. The CDR3 loop reads CASSTGQTRNEQFF. As DNA, the CDR3 is TGTGCCAGCAGCACCGGACAAACACGGAATGAGCAGTTCTTC.

This clonotype was counted ten times or more. The chain carries TRBV5-1 and TRBJ2-7, with 8 bases aligning to TRBD1. The germline gives CDR1 SGHRS, CDR2 YFSETQ. This CDR3 spans 14 amino acids. The J segment lost 5 bases and the V segment lost 0 bases, leaving 4 bases of the junction unmatched. The CDR3 sequence: CASSLAGQGDEQYF. CDR3 sequence (DNA): TGCGCCAGCAGCTTGGCCGGACAGGGCGACGAGCAGTACTTC. The full variable domain, rest sourced from reference TRBV5-1 and TRBJ2-7, is KAGVTQTPRYLIKTRGQQVTLSCSPISGHRSVSWYQQTPGQGLQFLFEYFSETQRNKGNFPGRFSGRQFSNSRSEMNVSTLELGDSALYLCASSLAGQGDEQYFGPGTRLTVT.

The sample holds a few counts of this clonotype. The chain has TRBV6-6 and TRBJ2-3; TRBD1 agrees at 10 bases. This CDR3 spans 16 amino acids. Germline V gene sequence: CDR1 MNHNY, CDR2 SVGAGI (reference sequence). Trimming at V came to 0 bases and at J to 5 bases, leaving 5 bases not matched to a gene. CDR3 amino acids: CASSYSVTGGIDTQYF. Here the CDR3 DNA reads TGTGCCAGCAGTTACTCGGTGACAGGGGGCATAGATACGCAGTATTTT.

The sample holds many counts of this clonotype. The rearrangement links TRBV5-1 to TRBJ2-1, with 13 bases aligning to TRBD2. The CDR3 is made up of 18 amino acids. The V segment lost 5 bases and the J segment 4 bases; nucleotides outside the gene matches: 12. Looked up from germline, CDR1 is SGHRS and CDR2 is YFSETQ. The CDR3 loop is CASRPGLAGAGGYNEQFF. Written as DNA, the CDR3 is TGCGCCAGCAGACCCGGACTAGCGGGAGCGGGCGGGTACAATGAGCAGTTCTTC.

This chain uses TRBV25-1 with TRBJ2-2; D possibly corresponds to TRBD1 (7 bases). CDR1 MGHDK and CDR2 SYGVNS come from the germline V gene. Trimming left V 3 bases short and J 7 bases short, with 21 bases between. The CDR3 extends over 17 amino acids. The CDR3 here is CASSDPSTGTLGGELFF. CDR3 DNA: TGTGCCAGCAGTGATCCCTCGACAGGGACTCTCGGCGGGGAGCTGTTTTTT.

This clonotype has a handful of counts. A read error may account for a junction end that differs from germline. CDR3 sequence reads: CASSGSLKTEAFF. As DNA, the CDR3 is TGTGCCAGCAGTGGATCTCTGAAGACTGAAGCTTTCTTT. This chain links TRBV25-1 with TRBJ1-1; D gene ambiguous. Per the germline V gene, CDR1 is MGHDK and CDR2 is SYGVNS. CDR3 length equals 13 residues.

This clonotype was observed at least ten times. The gene calls are TRBV29-1 and TRBJ2-5; 15 positions match TRBD2. The CDR3 length is 16 residues. The V and J ends lost 5 bases and 2 bases, in that order; junction bases with no gene match: 6. Germline V gives CDR1 SQVTM, CDR2 ANQGSEA. The CDR3 DNA reads TGCAGCGTTCCCGGACTAGCGGGAGGGAATCAAGAGACCCAGTACTTC. Protein: CSVPGLAGGNQETQYF.